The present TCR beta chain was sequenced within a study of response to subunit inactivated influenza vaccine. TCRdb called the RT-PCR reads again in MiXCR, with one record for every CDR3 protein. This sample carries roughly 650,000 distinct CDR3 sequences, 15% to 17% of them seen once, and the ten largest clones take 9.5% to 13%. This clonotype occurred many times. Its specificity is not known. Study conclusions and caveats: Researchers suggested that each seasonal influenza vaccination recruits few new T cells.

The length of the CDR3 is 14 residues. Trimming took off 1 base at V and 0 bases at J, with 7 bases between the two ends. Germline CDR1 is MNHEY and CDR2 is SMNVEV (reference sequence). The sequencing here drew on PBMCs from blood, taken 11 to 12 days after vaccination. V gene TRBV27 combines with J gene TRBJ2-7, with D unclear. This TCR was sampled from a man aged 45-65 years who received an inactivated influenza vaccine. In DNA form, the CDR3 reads TGTGCCAGCAGTTTATGGGCCGGCTCCTACGAGCAGTACTTC. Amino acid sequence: CASSLWAGSYEQYF.